This is a list of T cell receptor beta chains from one sample in a study of cytomegalovirus exposure and HLA in healthy donors. The repertoire was sequenced with immunoSEQ multiplex PCR; TCRdb's copy has only in-frame clones and lacks some. The sample shows around 100,000 clones, 85% of them seen only once. The sequenced material came from PBMCs. All receptors derive from a man aged 25 to 40 in good health and CMV-seronegative. CDR3s include the opening cysteine and the closing phenylalanine or tryptophan. A D gene is named only where the DNA matches it firmly. Size is stated for part of the rows, as once, few or many counts, or as a class when the clone is expanded.

clone size: .
J gene: TRBJ2-4
D gene: .
V gene: TRBV6-5
CDR3 protein: CASSRDSNIQYF
CDR3 DNA: TGTGCCAGCAGCCGGGACTCCAACATTCAGTACTTC

clone size: .
J gene: TRBJ1-3
D gene: .
V gene: TRBV13
CDR3 protein: CASSSLLGGQSGNTIYF
CDR3 DNA: TGTGCCAGCAGTAGCTTGCTCGGGGGGCAATCTGGAAACACCATATATTTT

clone size: .
J gene: TRBJ2-1
D gene: TRBD2
V gene: TRBV2
CDR3 protein: CASRGGILRGEQFF
CDR3 DNA: TGTGCCAGCAGGGGGGGGATACTTCGCGGTGAGCAGTTCTTC

clone size: .
J gene: TRBJ2-3
D gene: .
V gene: TRBV18
CDR3 protein: CASSPQHEDTQYF
CDR3 DNA: TGTGCCAGCTCACCCCAACACGAAGATACGCAGTATTTT

clone size: .
J gene: TRBJ2-5
D gene: .
V gene: TRBV28
CDR3 protein: CASKSPAGLFGLETQYF
CDR3 DNA: TGTGCCAGCAAATCCCCCGCAGGACTGTTTGGCTTAGAGACCCAGTACTTC

clone size: .
J gene: TRBJ2-7
D gene: TRBD2
V gene: TRBV4-3
CDR3 protein: CASSQDVRGGPYEQYF
CDR3 DNA: TGCGCCAGCAGCCAAGATGTCCGGGGGGGGCCCTACGAGCAGTACTTC

clone size: .
J gene: TRBJ1-1
D gene: TRBD1
V gene: TRBV7-3
CDR3 protein: CASSLSQGAEAFF
CDR3 DNA: TGTGCCAGCAGCTTATCGCAGGGGGCTGAAGCTTTCTTT

clone size: .
J gene: TRBJ1-4
D gene: .
V gene: TRBV4-1
CDR3 protein: CASSQEAWNEKLFF
CDR3 DNA: TGCGCCAGCAGCCAAGAGGCCTGGAATGAAAAACTGTTTTTT

clone size: once
J gene: TRBJ2-2
D gene: TRBD1
V gene: TRBV7-9
CDR3 protein: CASSLSGTGGNTGELFF
CDR3 DNA: TGTGCCAGCAGCTTGTCAGGGACAGGGGGCAACACCGGGGAGCTGTTTTTT

clone size: .
J gene: TRBJ2-7
D gene: TRBD1
V gene: TRBV6-1
CDR3 protein: CASSVETGKGKQYF
CDR3 DNA: TGTGCCAGCAGTGTTGAGACAGGGAAAGGGAAGCAGTACTTC

clone size: .
J gene: TRBJ2-7
D gene: .
V gene: TRBV20-1
CDR3 protein: CSASRSYEQYF
CDR3 DNA: TGCAGTGCTAGTAGATCCTACGAGCAGTACTTC

clone size: .
J gene: TRBJ2-3
D gene: TRBD2
V gene: TRBV7-9
CDR3 protein: CASSLLLGSGRMDTQYF
CDR3 DNA: TGTGCCAGCAGCTTGTTGCTGGGTAGCGGGAGGATGGATACGCAGTATTTT

clone size: .
J gene: TRBJ2-3
D gene: TRBD1
V gene: TRBV4-1
CDR3 protein: CASSQRSTGFGDTQYF
CDR3 DNA: TGCGCCAGCAGCCAAAGATCGACAGGGTTTGGAGATACGCAGTATTTT

clone size: .
J gene: TRBJ1-2
D gene: .
V gene: TRBV19
CDR3 protein: CASKPAANGYTF
CDR3 DNA: TGTGCCAGTAAACCGGCGGCGAATGGCTACACCTTC

clone size: .
J gene: TRBJ1-6
D gene: .
V gene: TRBV7-8
CDR3 protein: CASSAGQYNSPLHF
CDR3 DNA: TGTGCCAGCAGCGCAGGACAATATAATTCACCCCTCCACTTT

clone size: .
J gene: TRBJ2-7
D gene: TRBD2
V gene: TRBV29-1
CDR3 protein: CSARGTSTYEQYF
CDR3 DNA: TGCAGCGCTCGGGGGACTAGCACGTACGAGCAGTACTTC

clone size: .
J gene: TRBJ1-2
D gene: .
V gene: TRBV7-9
CDR3 protein: CASSFGPQETYGYTF
CDR3 DNA: TGTGCCAGCAGCTTTGGCCCCCAGGAAACCTATGGCTACACCTTC

clone size: .
J gene: TRBJ2-7
D gene: TRBD1
V gene: TRBV30
CDR3 protein: CAWSPQGAREQYF
CDR3 DNA: TGTGCCTGGAGTCCACAGGGGGCGCGCGAGCAGTACTTC

clone size: few
J gene: TRBJ1-1
D gene: .
V gene: TRBV5-1
CDR3 protein: CASSALGGLTEAFF
CDR3 DNA: TGCGCCAGCAGCGCACTCGGGGGGCTCACTGAAGCTTTCTTT

clone size: few
J gene: TRBJ2-7
D gene: .
V gene: TRBV5-5
CDR3 protein: CASTRTGAYEQYF
CDR3 DNA: TGTGCCAGCACCCGGACGGGAGCCTACGAGCAGTACTTC

clone size: .
J gene: TRBJ2-7
D gene: TRBD1
V gene: TRBV6-1
CDR3 protein: CASSRQGEKEDEQYF
CDR3 DNA: TGTGCCAGCAGTAGACAGGGTGAAAAGGAGGACGAGCAGTACTTC

clone size: .
J gene: TRBJ1-1
D gene: TRBD1
V gene: TRBV5-1
CDR3 protein: CASSLGSWTGDTEAFF
CDR3 DNA: TGCGCCAGCAGCTTGGGTTCTTGGACAGGGGACACTGAAGCTTTCTTT

clone size: .
J gene: TRBJ2-5
D gene: TRBD1
V gene: TRBV5-1
CDR3 protein: CASSLGDRGYQETQYF
CDR3 DNA: TGCGCCAGCAGCTTGGGGGACAGGGGGTACCAAGAGACCCAGTACTTC

clone size: .
J gene: TRBJ1-1
D gene: .
V gene: TRBV27
CDR3 protein: CASSLQGRLSGKNTEAFF
CDR3 DNA: TGTGCCAGCAGTTTACAGGGTAGGTTATCAGGGAAGAACACTGAAGCTTTCTTT

clone size: .
J gene: TRBJ1-4
D gene: .
V gene: TRBV5-4
CDR3 protein: CASSFKGGANEKLFF
CDR3 DNA: TGTGCCAGCAGCTTCAAAGGGGGGGCTAATGAAAAACTGTTTTTT

clone size: once
J gene: TRBJ2-7
D gene: TRBD2
V gene: TRBV18
CDR3 protein: CASSPPSGAGIYEQYF
CDR3 DNA: TGTGCCAGCTCACCACCAAGCGGGGCGGGAATTTACGAGCAGTACTTC

clone size: .
J gene: TRBJ2-1
D gene: TRBD1
V gene: TRBV6-5
CDR3 protein: CASNDRGAYNEQFF
CDR3 DNA: TGTGCCAGCAACGACAGGGGTGCCTACAATGAGCAGTTCTTC

clone size: .
J gene: TRBJ2-3
D gene: TRBD2
V gene: TRBV4-3
CDR3 protein: CASSQVLAGGGATDTQYF
CDR3 DNA: TGCGCCAGCAGCCAAGTTTTAGCGGGAGGGGGGGCCACAGATACGCAGTATTTT

clone size: .
J gene: TRBJ2-2
D gene: TRBD1
V gene: TRBV9
CDR3 protein: CASSLPRTGSNTGELFF
CDR3 DNA: TGTGCCAGCAGCTTACCTCGGACAGGATCGAACACCGGGGAGCTGTTTTTT

clone size: .
J gene: TRBJ1-1
D gene: TRBD1
V gene: TRBV5-4
CDR3 protein: CASSPGQSEAFF
CDR3 DNA: TGTGCCAGCAGCCCGGGACAGTCTGAAGCTTTCTTT

clone size: .
J gene: TRBJ2-1
D gene: TRBD2
V gene: TRBV7-2
CDR3 protein: CASSEHSGTSVDEQFF
CDR3 DNA: TGTGCCAGCAGCGAACATTCCGGGACTAGCGTGGATGAGCAGTTCTTC

clone size: .
J gene: TRBJ2-1
D gene: TRBD2
V gene: TRBV30
CDR3 protein: CAWSSGALNEQFF
CDR3 DNA: TGTGCCTGGAGTAGCGGGGCCTTGAATGAGCAGTTCTTC

clone size: .
J gene: TRBJ1-4
D gene: TRBD1
V gene: TRBV7-9
CDR3 protein: CASSAEGQAKLFF
CDR3 DNA: TGTGCCAGCAGCGCTGAGGGACAGGCTAAACTGTTTTTT

clone size: .
J gene: TRBJ2-5
D gene: .
V gene: TRBV28
CDR3 protein: CASKRTVGQETQYF
CDR3 DNA: TGTGCCAGCAAACGGACAGTTGGGCAAGAGACCCAGTACTTC

clone size: .
J gene: TRBJ2-7
D gene: .
V gene: TRBV6-5
CDR3 protein: CASSLTSSYEQYF
CDR3 DNA: TGTGCCAGCAGCTTGACTAGCTCCTACGAGCAGTACTTC

clone size: .
J gene: TRBJ2-5
D gene: TRBD1
V gene: TRBV5-1
CDR3 protein: CASTRTGLAQETQYF
CDR3 DNA: TGCGCCAGCACCCGGACAGGGCTGGCGCAAGAGACCCAGTACTTC

clone size: .
J gene: TRBJ1-2
D gene: TRBD1
V gene: TRBV4-1
CDR3 protein: CASSPRDREPYGYTF
CDR3 DNA: TGCGCCAGCAGCCCCCGGGACAGGGAACCCTATGGCTACACCTTC

clone size: .
J gene: TRBJ2-1
D gene: .
V gene: TRBV2
CDR3 protein: CASGGDRYNEQFF
CDR3 DNA: TGTGCCAGCGGAGGAGACAGGTACAATGAGCAGTTCTTC

clone size: .
J gene: TRBJ2-1
D gene: .
V gene: TRBV18
CDR3 protein: CASSPRREPNNEQFF
CDR3 DNA: TGTGCCAGCTCACCACGGAGGGAGCCCAACAATGAGCAGTTCTTC